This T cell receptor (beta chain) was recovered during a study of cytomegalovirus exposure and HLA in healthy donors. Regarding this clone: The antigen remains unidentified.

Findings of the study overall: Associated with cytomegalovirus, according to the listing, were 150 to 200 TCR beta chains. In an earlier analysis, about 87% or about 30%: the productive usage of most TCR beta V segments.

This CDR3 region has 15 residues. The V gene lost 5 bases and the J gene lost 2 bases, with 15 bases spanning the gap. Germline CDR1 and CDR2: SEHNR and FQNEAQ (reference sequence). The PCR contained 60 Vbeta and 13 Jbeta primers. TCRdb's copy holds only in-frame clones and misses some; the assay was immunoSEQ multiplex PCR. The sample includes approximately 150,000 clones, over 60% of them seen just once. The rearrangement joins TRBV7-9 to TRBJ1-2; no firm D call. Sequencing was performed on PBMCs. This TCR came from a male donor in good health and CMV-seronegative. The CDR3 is CASSGRTSLNYGYTF. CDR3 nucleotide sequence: TGTGCCAGCAGCGGCCGGACTAGCTTGAACTATGGCTACACCTTC.